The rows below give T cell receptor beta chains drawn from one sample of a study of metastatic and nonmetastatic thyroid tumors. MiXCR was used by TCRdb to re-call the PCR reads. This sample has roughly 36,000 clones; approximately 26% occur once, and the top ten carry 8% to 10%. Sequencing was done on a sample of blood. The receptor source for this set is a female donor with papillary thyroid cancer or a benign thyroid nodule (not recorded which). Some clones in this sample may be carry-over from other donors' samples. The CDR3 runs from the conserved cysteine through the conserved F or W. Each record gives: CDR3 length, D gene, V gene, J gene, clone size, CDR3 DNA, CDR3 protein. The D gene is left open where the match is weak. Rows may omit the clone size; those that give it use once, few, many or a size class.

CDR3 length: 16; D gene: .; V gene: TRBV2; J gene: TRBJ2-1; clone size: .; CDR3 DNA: TGTGCCAGCATTGACGGGTGGGCCTTCCCCTACAATGAGCAGTTCTTC; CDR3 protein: CASIDGWAFPYNEQFF
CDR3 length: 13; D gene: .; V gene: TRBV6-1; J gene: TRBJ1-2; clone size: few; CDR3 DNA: TGTGGCAGCAGTTGGGCGGCTAACTATGGCTACACCTTC; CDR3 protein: CGSSWAANYGYTF
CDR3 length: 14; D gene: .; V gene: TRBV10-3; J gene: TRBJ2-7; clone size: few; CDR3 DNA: TGTGCCATCAGTGACTGTACAGGGCGCGACGAGCAGTACTTC; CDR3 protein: CAISDCTGRDEQYF
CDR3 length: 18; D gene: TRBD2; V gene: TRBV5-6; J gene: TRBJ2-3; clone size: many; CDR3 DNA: TGTGCCAGCCAGACTCTCGGGACTAGCGGGGGTAGCACAGATACGCAGTATTTT; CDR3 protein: CASQTLGTSGGSTDTQYF
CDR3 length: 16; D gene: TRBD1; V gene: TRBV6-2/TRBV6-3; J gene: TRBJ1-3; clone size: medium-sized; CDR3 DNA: TGTGCCAGCAGTCTTGGACAGGGGGCTGGCGGAAACACCATATATTTT; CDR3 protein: CASSLGQGAGGNTIYF
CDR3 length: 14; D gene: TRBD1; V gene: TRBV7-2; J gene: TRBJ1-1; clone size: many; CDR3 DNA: TGTGCCAGCAGCCAGGGAGGGGGCCGGCAAGAAGCTTTCTTT; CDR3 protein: CASSQGGGRQEAFF
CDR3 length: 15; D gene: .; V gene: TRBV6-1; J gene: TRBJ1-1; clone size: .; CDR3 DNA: TGTGCCAGCATTTCTGCCGGGCCTCTGAACACTGAAGCTTTCTTT; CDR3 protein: CASISAGPLNTEAFF
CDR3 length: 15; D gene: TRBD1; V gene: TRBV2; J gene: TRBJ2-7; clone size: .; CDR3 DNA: TGTGCCAGCAGTGAGAGGACAGGGGAGGGCTACGAGCAGTACTTC; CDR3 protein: CASSERTGEGYEQYF
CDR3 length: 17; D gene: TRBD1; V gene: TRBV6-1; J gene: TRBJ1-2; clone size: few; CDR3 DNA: TGTGCCAGCAGTGGAATTGGACAGGGGAAAGCAGTTTATGGCTACACCTTC; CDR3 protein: CASSGIGQGKAVYGYTF
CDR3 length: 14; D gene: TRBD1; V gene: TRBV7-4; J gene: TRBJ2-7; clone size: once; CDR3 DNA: TGTGCCAGCAGCGTGACAGGGGCCCGCTACGAGCAGTACTTC; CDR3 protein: CASSVTGARYEQYF
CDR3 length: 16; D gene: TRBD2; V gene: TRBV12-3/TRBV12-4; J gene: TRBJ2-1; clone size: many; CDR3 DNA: TGTGCCAGCAGCCGGACTAGCGGAACCCCCTACAATGAGCAGTTCTTC; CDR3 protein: CASSRTSGTPYNEQFF
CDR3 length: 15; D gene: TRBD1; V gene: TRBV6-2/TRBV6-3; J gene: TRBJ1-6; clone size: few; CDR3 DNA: TGTGCCAGCAGTTGGAAGGGACAGGTGAACTCACCCCTCCACTTT; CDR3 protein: CASSWKGQVNSPLHF
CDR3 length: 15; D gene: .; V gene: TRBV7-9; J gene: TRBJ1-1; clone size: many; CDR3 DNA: TGTGCCAGCAGCTCCCCAATCTGGGAAAACACTGAAGCTTTCTTT; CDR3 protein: CASSSPIWENTEAFF
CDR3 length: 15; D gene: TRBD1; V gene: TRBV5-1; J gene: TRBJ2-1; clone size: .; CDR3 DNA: TGCGCCAGCAGCTTGGCCCTGACAGGGGGCAATGAGCAGTTCTTC; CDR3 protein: CASSLALTGGNEQFF
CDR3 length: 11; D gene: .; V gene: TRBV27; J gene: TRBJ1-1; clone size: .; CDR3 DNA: TGTGCCAGGATCAAGAACACTGAAGCTTTATTT; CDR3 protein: CARIKNTEALF
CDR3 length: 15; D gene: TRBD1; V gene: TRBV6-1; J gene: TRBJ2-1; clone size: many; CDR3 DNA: TGTGCCAGCAGTCCGGGACAGGGGTCCTACAATGAGCAGTTCTTC; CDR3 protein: CASSPGQGSYNEQFF
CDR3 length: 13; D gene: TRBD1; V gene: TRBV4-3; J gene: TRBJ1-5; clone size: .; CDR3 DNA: TGCGCCAGCAGCCAAAACAGGGGTCAGCCCCAGCATTTT; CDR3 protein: CASSQNRGQPQHF
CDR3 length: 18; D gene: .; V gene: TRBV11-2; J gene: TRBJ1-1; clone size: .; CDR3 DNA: TGTGCCAGCAGCCCTCGAGGGGCGATGGGGGGAATGAACACTGAAGCTTTCTTT; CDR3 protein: CASSPRGAMGGMNTEAFF
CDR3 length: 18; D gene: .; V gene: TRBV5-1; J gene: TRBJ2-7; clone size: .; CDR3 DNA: TGCGCCAGCAGCTGGGACAAGGCAAGATATACCCCTCCCTACGAGCAGTACTTC; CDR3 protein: CASSWDKARYTPPYEQYF
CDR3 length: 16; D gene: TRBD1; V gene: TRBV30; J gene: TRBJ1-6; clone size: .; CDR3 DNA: TGTGCCTGGAGCGGGACAGGGAGCTCCTATAATTCACCCCTCCACTTT; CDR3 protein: CAWSGTGSSYNSPLHF
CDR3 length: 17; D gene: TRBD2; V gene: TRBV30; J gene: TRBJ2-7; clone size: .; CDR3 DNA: TGTGCCTGGAGTCCAAATCCCGGGACTAGCGCCTCCTACGAGCAGTACTTC; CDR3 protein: CAWSPNPGTSASYEQYF
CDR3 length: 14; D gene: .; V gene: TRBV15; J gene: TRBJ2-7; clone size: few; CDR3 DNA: TGTGCCACCAGCCCAGGAGAGACAGATTACGAGCAGTACTTC; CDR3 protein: CATSPGETDYEQYF
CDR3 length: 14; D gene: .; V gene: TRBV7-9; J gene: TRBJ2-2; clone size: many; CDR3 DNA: TGTGCCAGCAGTTTGGGACGAAGCACCGGGGAGCTGTTTTTT; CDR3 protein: CASSLGRSTGELFF
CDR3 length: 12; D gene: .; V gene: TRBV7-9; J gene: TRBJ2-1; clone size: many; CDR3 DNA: TGTGCCAGCAGCTTAGTCTCATGGGAGCAGTTCTTC; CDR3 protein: CASSLVSWEQFF
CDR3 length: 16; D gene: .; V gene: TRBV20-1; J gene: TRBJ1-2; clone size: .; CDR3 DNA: TGCAGTGCTAGACGAAGACAGTCCCTGACTAACTATGGCTACACCTTC; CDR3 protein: CSARRRQSLTNYGYTF
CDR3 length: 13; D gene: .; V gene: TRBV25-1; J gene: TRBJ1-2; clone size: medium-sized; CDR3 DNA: TGTGCCAGCAGTGAGTCGGGGGCTAGGGGCTACACCTTC; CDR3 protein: CASSESGARGYTF
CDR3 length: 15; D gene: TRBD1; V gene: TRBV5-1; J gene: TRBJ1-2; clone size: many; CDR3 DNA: TGCGCCAGCAGCCCCTGGACAGGATCTAACTATGGCTACACCTTC; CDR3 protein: CASSPWTGSNYGYTF
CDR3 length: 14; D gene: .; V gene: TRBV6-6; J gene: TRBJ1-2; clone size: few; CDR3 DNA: TGTGCCAGCAGTTATTTGATGAAGGCCTATGGCTACACCTTC; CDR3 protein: CASSYLMKAYGYTF
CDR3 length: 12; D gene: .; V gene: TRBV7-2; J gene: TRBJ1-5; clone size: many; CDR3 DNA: TGTGCCAGCAGCTCCCAGGGGCAGCCCCAGCATTTT; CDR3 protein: CASSSQGQPQHF
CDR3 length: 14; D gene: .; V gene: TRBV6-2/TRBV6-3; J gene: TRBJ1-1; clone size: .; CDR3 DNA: TGTGCCAGCAGTTACCCCACGGGGAACACTGAAGCTTTCTTT; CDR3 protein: CASSYPTGNTEAFF
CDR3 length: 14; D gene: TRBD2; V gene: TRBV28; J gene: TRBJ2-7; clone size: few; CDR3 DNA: TGTGCCAGCAGTACCCCCGGGGGGGTCTACGAGCAGTACTTC; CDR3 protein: CASSTPGGVYEQYF
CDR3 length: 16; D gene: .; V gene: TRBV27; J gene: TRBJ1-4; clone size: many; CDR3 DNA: TGTGCCAGCAGTTTGAGCGGGGGGCAGGTGTATGAAAAACTGTTTTTT; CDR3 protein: CASSLSGGQVYEKLFF
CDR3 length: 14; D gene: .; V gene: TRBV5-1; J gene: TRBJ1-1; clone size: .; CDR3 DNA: TGCGCCAACAGCTTGGACGGAATAAAAACTGAAGCTTTCTTT; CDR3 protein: CANSLDGIKTEAFF
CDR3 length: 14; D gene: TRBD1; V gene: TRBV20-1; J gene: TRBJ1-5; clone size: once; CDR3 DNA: TGCAGTGCTAGAGCTGGACAGGGCTATCAGCCCCAGCATTTT; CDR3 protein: CSARAGQGYQPQHF
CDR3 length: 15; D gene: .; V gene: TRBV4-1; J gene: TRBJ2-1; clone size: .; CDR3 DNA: TGCGCCAGCAGCCTCACCGGGACACGATACAATGAGCAGTTCTTC; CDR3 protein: CASSLTGTRYNEQFF
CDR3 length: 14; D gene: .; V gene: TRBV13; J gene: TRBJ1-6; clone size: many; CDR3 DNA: TGTGCCAGCAGCTTAAGGGGGGTTAATTCACCCCTCCACTTT; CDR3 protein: CASSLRGVNSPLHF
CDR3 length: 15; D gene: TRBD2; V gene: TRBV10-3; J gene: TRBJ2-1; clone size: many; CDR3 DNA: TGTGCCATCATGAGGACTAGCGGGAATAACAATGAGCAGTTCTTC; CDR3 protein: CAIMRTSGNNNEQFF
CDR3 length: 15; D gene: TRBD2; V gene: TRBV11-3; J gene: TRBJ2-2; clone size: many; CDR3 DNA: TGTGCCAGCAGCTTAACGTCTAGCGGGACCGGGGAGCTGTTTTTT; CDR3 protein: CASSLTSSGTGELFF
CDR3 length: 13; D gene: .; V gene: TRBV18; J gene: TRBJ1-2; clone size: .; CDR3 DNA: TGTGCCAGCTCACCAGACGTGGTAGGCGGCTACACCTTC; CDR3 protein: CASSPDVVGGYTF
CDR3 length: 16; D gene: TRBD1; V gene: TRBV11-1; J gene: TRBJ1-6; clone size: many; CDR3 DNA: TGTGCCAGCAGCTCAGGGGGGACCCTACATGGTTCACCCCTCCACTTT; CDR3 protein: CASSSGGTLHGSPLHF
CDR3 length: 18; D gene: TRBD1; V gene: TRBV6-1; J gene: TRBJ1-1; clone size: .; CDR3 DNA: TGTGCCAGCAGTGCGGCCCGGGACAGTTGGATACTTATCACTGAAGCTTTCTTT; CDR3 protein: CASSAARDSWILITEAFF
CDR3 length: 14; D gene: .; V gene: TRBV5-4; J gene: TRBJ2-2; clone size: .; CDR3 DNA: TGTGCCAGCAGCCGGGGAGTGGACACCGGGGAGCTGTTTTTT; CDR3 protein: CASSRGVDTGELFF
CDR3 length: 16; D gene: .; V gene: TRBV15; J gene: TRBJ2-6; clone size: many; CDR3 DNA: TGTGCCACCAGCAGAGATCAAGAATCTGGGGCCAACGTCCTGACTTTC; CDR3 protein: CATSRDQESGANVLTF
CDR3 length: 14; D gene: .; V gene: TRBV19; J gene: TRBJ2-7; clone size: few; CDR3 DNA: TGTGCCAGTAGTATGGGCCTAGGGAGGTACGAGCAGTACTTC; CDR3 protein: CASSMGLGRYEQYF
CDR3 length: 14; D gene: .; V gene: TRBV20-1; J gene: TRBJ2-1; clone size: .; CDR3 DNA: TGCAGTGCTAGAGATCAGCGTGTGTACAATGAGCAGTTCTTC; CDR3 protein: CSARDQRVYNEQFF
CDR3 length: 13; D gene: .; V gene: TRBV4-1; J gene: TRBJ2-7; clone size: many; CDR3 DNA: TGCGCCAGCAGCCAAGTTATGGCCTACGAGCAGTACTTC; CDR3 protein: CASSQVMAYEQYF
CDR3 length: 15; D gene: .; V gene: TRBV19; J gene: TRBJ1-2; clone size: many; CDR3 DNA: TGTGCCAGTAGTGTCATTTTCGGGGTTCACGATGGCTACACCTTC; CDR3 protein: CASSVIFGVHDGYTF
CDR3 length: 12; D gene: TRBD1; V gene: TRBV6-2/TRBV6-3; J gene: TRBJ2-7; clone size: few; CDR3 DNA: TGTGCCAGCAGGACAGGGTTAGGCGAGCAGTACTTC; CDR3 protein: CASRTGLGEQYF
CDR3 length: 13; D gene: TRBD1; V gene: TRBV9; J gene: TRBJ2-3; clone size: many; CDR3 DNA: TGTGCCAGCAGCGAGGGGACAGGGGATACGCAGTATTTT; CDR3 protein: CASSEGTGDTQYF
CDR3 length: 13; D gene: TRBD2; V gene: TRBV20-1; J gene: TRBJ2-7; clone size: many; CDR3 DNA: TGCAGTGCTAGGGCGCTAGCGGGAATCGAGCAGTACTTC; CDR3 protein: CSARALAGIEQYF
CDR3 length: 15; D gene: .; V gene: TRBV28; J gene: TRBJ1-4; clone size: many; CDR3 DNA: TGTGCCAGCAGTCCCCCCTCACTCGCTAATGAAAAACTGTTTTTT; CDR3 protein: CASSPPSLANEKLFF
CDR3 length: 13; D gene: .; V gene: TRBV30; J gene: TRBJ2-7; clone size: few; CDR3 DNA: TGTGCCCGCCTTTTTTTGCGGGACTACGAGCAGTACTTC; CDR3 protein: CARLFLRDYEQYF
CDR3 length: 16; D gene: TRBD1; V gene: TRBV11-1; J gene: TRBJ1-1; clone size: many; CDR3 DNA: TGTGCCAGCAGCTTCGGACAGGGGGCCGGTGGCACTGAAGCTTTCTTT; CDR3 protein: CASSFGQGAGGTEAFF
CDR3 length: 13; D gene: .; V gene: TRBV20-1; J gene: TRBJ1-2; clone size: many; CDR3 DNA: TGCAGTGCTAGAGATACGGGGAATTATGGCTACACCTTC; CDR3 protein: CSARDTGNYGYTF
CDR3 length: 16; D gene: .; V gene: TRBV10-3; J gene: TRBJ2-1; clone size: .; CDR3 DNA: TGTGCCATCTCGAGACGTGCGGCAGGACTCAACAATGAGCAGTTCTTC; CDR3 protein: CAISRRAAGLNNEQFF